A single sample gave rise to the 23 T cell receptor beta chains below, sequenced in a study of blood T cell repertoires in COVID-19. Assay: immunoSEQ multiplex PCR; the TCRdb copy retains only in-frame clones and omits some. Here the sample spans about 330,000 clones, approximately 92% being singletons. Sample: PBMCs or T cells enriched from blood (not recorded which). These receptors were collected from a woman aged 30 to 39 who had recovered from COVID-19.

The genes are TRBV10-3 and TRBJ2-7, with TRBD1 matching over 8 bases. Germline trimming cut 10 bases from V and 2 bases from J; bases unmatched to any gene: 7. The CDR3 runs to 13 residues. Looked up from germline, CDR1 is ENHRY and CDR2 is SYGVKD. The chain's CDR3 is CATETGDTYEQYF. DNA of the CDR3: TGTGCCACCGAGACAGGGGACACCTACGAGCAGTACTTC.

The V and J genes are TRBV19 and TRBJ2-7, with D tentatively TRBD2 (5 bases). Germline V lookup: CDR1 LNHDA, CDR2 SQIVND (reference sequence). The V end lost 6 bases, the J end lost 7 bases, and 16 bases lay between the germline ends. The CDR3 is 13 amino acids. The CDR3, as DNA: TGTGCCAGTAGCACCGAGGGTCTGGCGGAGCAGTACTTC. This translates into CASSTEGLAEQYF. The variable domain in full, completed from reference TRBV19 and TRBJ2-7, reads DGGITQSPKYLFRKEGQNVTLSCEQNLNHDAMYWYRQDPGQGLRLIYYSQIVNDFQKGDIAEGYSVSREKKESFPLTVTSAQKNPTAFYLCASSTEGLAEQYFGPGTRLTVT.

This clone appeared a single time. J is TRBJ2-2 and V is TRBV28, with a tentative D call TRBD1 (6 bases). Germline V gives CDR1 MDHEN, CDR2 SYDVKM. The V and J ends lost 10 bases and 2 bases respectively, with 20 bases between them. CDR3 length equals 16 residues. The chain's CDR3 is CATSSPGTTNTGELFF. The CDR3 region has the DNA TGTGCCACGTCCTCCCCCGGGACAACCAACACCGGGGAGCTGTTTTTT. Based on the CDR3 plus reference TRBV28 and TRBJ2-2, the full variable domain is DVKVTQSSRYLVKRTGEKVFLECVQDMDHENMFWYRQDPGLGLRLIYFSYDVKMKEKGDIPEGYSVSREKKERFSLILESASTNQTSMYLCATSSPGTTNTGELFFGEGSRLTVL.

The chain joins TRBV6-1 to TRBJ2-7; D is ambiguous. V was cut by 2 bases and J by 2 bases, with 10 bases left in between. CDR3 size: 14 residues. From germline, CDR1 is MNHNS and CDR2 SASEGT. For the CDR3, the DNA is TGTGCCAGCAGTGAACTACTTTCGCCCTACGAGCAGTACTTC. Translation: CASSELLSPYEQYF.

The rearrangement links TRBV5-4 to TRBJ2-7, with a possible D match to TRBD2 (6 bases). This CDR3 comprises 14 residues. V was pared by 1 base and J by 4 bases, with 12 bases between. Per the germline V gene, CDR1 is SGHNT and CDR2 is YYREEE (reference sequence). CDR3 amino acids: CASSLSPSEYEQYF. CDR3 nucleotide sequence: TGTGCCAGCAGCTTGTCCCCTAGCGAATACGAGCAGTACTTC.

This rearrangement joins TRBV5-4 to TRBJ2-4; 8 bases are a match to TRBD1. CDR3 length equals 17 residues. Germline V gene lookup returns CDR1 SGHNT and CDR2 YYREEE (reference sequence). After removal of 4 bases from V and 1 base from J, the junction contained 10 bases not matched to a gene. The CDR3 spells CASSPSQGAGAKNIQYF. The CDR3, as DNA: TGTGCCAGCAGCCCATCTCAGGGGGCCGGGGCCAAAAACATTCAGTACTTC.

The chain employs TRBV27 and TRBJ2-6, with 9 bases lining up with TRBD1. The CDR3 length is 17 residues. The germline V gene encodes CDR1 MNHEY and CDR2 SMNVEV (reference sequence). Germline trimming cut 5 bases from V and 2 bases from J; bases unmatched to any gene: 7. CDR3 residues: CASSPGTGGAGANVLTF. In DNA, the CDR3 is TGTGCCAGCAGTCCGGGAACAGGGGGCGCTGGGGCCAACGTCCTGACTTTC.

The chain recombines TRBV7-2 with TRBJ1-5; perhaps TRBD1 as D (5 bases). The germline V and J ends were trimmed by 1 base and 2 bases, with 12 bases remaining between them. CDR3 length equals 16 residues. Germline CDR1 reads SGHTA; CDR2 reads FQGNSA. CDR3: CASSLVGRVGNQPQHF. Written as DNA, the CDR3 is TGTGCCAGCAGCTTAGTGGGCAGGGTAGGCAATCAGCCCCAGCATTTT. The variable domain in full, with the rest retrieved from reference TRBV7-2 and TRBJ1-5, is GAGVSQSPSNKVTEKGKDVELRCDPISGHTALYWYRQSLGQGLEFLIYFQGNSAPDKSGLPSDRFSAERTGGSVSTLTIQRTQQEDSAVYLCASSLVGRVGNQPQHFGDGTRLSIL.

The chain joins TRBV30 to TRBJ1-2; 7 bases are shared with TRBD1. The CDR3 sequence is 11 residues long. The germline CDR1 and CDR2 sequences are GTSNPN and SVGIG (reference sequence). V lost 1 base, J lost 7 bases, and 0 bases stayed unmatched. CDR3: CAWSEGAGYTF. Written as DNA, the CDR3 is TGTGCCTGGAGTGAGGGGGCTGGCTACACCTTC.

This clone is a singleton in its sample. The chain joins TRBV9 to TRBJ2-1; D is undetermined. The length of the CDR3 is 17 residues. Deletions cut 1 base from V and 0 bases from J, with 14 bases between. Germline-derived CDR1 and CDR2 are SGDLS and YYNGEE. The CDR3 DNA reads TGTGCCAGCAGCGTATTGCAGGTACCGAGCTCCTACAATGAGCAGTTCTTC. This sequence encodes CASSVLQVPSSYNEQFF.

This rearrangement joins TRBV6-5 to TRBJ1-1; TRBD1 aligns across 9 bases. The CDR3 extends over 14 amino acids. Losses at the gene ends were 6 bases for V and 3 bases for J; bases not matched to a gene: 5. Germline loops: CDR1 MNHEY, CDR2 SVGAGI. Here the CDR3 DNA reads TGTGCCAGCAGAACGACAGGGGGGGACACTGAAGCTTTCTTT. It specifies CASRTTGGDTEAFF.

This clone came up many times. The chain has TRBV27 and TRBJ2-1; D is perhaps TRBD2 (5 bases). Trimming took off 8 bases at V and 0 bases at J, with 14 bases between the two ends. There are 15 residues in the CDR3. Germline assignment: CDR1 MNHEY and CDR2 SMNVEV (reference sequence). The DNA for the CDR3 is TGTGCCAGCCTCTCGGACGGAGGCTCCTACAATGAGCAGTTCTTC. Its protein product is CASLSDGGSYNEQFF.

J is TRBJ1-2 and V is TRBV30; TRBD1 aligns across 9 bases. CDR3 length: 15 amino acids. V lost 3 bases and J lost 5; bases outside the gene matches: 10. The germline V gene has CDR1 GTSNPN and CDR2 SVGIG (reference sequence). The DNA for the CDR3 is TGTGCCTGGAGCGTACCGGGACAGGGTAAATATGGCTACACCTTC. Translation gives CAWSVPGQGKYGYTF.

V and J are TRBV20-1 and TRBJ2-1, with 8 positions matching TRBD1. Germline assignment: CDR1 DFQATT and CDR2 SNEGSKA (reference sequence). The CDR3 contains 11 residues. V was clipped by 3 bases and J by 9 bases; unmatched bases: 1. CDR3 loop: CSARTGAEQFF. The CDR3 bases are TGCAGTGCTAGGACAGGGGCTGAGCAGTTCTTC.

This sequence joins TRBV29-1 and TRBJ2-7; tentative D call: TRBD1 (5 bases). Trimming cost V 1 base and J 3 bases, with 7 bases left between them. The length of the CDR3 is 12 residues. Germline lookup yields CDR1 SQVTM and CDR2 ANQGSEA. CDR3 sequence: CSVEAGFYEQYF. The CDR3 DNA follows: TGCAGCGTTGAAGCAGGGTTCTACGAGCAGTACTTC.

The V and J genes are TRBV12-3 or TRBV12-4 and TRBJ2-7; weak D call: TRBD1 (5 bases). V lost 5 bases to trimming and J lost 2 bases, with 10 bases between them. CDR3 size: 13 residues. This CDR3 is CASSPWTTYEQYF. CDR3 bases: TGTGCCAGCAGTCCCTGGACAACCTACGAGCAGTACTTC.

This chain connects TRBV5-1 to TRBJ1-2; 7 nucleotides match TRBD1. The CDR3 sequence is 12 residues long. Unmatched junction bases numbered 0, after V lost 0 bases and J lost 7 bases. Looked up from germline, CDR1 is SGHRS and CDR2 is YFSETQ. CDR3 coding DNA: TGCGCCAGCAGCTTGGGACAGGGTGGCTACACCTTC. Translating gives CASSLGQGGYTF. The full variable domain, rest sourced from reference TRBV5-1 and TRBJ1-2, is KAGVTQTPRYLIKTRGQQVTLSCSPISGHRSVSWYQQTPGQGLQFLFEYFSETQRNKGNFPGRFSGRQFSNSRSEMNVSTLELGDSALYLCASSLGQGGYTFGSGTRLTVV.

The chain couples TRBV11-3 to TRBJ2-1, with 11 bases matching TRBD2. The germline V gene encodes CDR1 SGHNT and CDR2 YENEEA. V dropped 1 base and J dropped 6; count of bases not matched to a gene: 2. This CDR3 has 15 residues. The CDR3 region has the DNA TGTGCCAGCAGCTTAGTAACTAGCGGGGGCAATGAGCAGTTCTTC. Its protein is CASSLVTSGGNEQFF.

This chain links TRBV29-1 with TRBJ1-1; no definite D call. V was shortened by 1 base and J by 3 bases, with 12 bases between the two germline ends. The CDR3 extends over 14 amino acids. CDR1 is SQVTM, CDR2 ANQGSEA, per germline. CDR3 sequence: CSVEVKARYTEAFF. The CDR3 coding sequence is TGCAGCGTTGAAGTCAAAGCCCGATACACTGAAGCTTTCTTT.

The rearrangement joins TRBV7-9 to TRBJ2-1; 9 bases match TRBD2. V lost 3 bases and J lost 10; bases outside the gene matches: 10. This CDR3 is built from 15 residues. Germline CDR1 and CDR2: SEHNR and FQNEAQ (reference sequence). The CDR3 loop is CASSFKKREVGEQFF. The CDR3 DNA sequence: TGTGCCAGCAGCTTTAAGAAGCGGGAGGTGGGCGAGCAGTTCTTC.

This clone was seen only once. This sequence joins TRBV2 and TRBJ1-6; D is ambiguous. The CDR3 contains 13 residues. The V gene's germline CDR1 is SNHLY and CDR2 FYNNEI. The germline V and J ends were trimmed by 8 bases and 10 bases, with 15 bases remaining between them. CDR3 nucleotides: TGTGCCAGCGGAGACGGTGTAGTCTCACCCCTCCACTTT. As protein: CASGDGVVSPLHF. Supplemented by reference TRBV2 and TRBJ1-6, the full variable domain reads EPEVTQTPSHQVTQMGQEVILRCVPISNHLYFYWYRQILGQKVEFLVSFYNNEISEKSEIFDDQFSVERPDGSNFTLKIRSTKLEDSAMYFCASGDGVVSPLHFGNGTRLTVT.

The V gene is TRBV6-5, the J gene TRBJ2-2; D unresolved. CDR1 is MNHEY, CDR2 SVGAGI, per germline. Trimming stripped 6 bases from V and 3 bases from J, with 5 bases between. The CDR3 loop spans 12 amino acids. CDR3 sequence reads: CASRGYTGELFF. The CDR3 bases are TGTGCCAGCAGGGGCTACACCGGGGAGCTGTTTTTT.

This sequence joins TRBV5-1 and TRBJ1-1; 7 bases map to TRBD1. V shed 3 bases, J shed 8 bases, and the junction held 7 bases outside the gene matches. The CDR3 has 13 amino acids. CDR1 is SGHRS and CDR2 is YFSETQ in the germline V gene. The CDR3 here is CASSSPGGQEAFF. The DNA for the CDR3 is TGCGCCAGCAGCTCGCCTGGGGGACAGGAAGCTTTCTTT. Using reference TRBV5-1 and TRBJ1-1 for the parts outside the CDR3, the full variable domain is KAGVTQTPRYLIKTRGQQVTLSCSPISGHRSVSWYQQTPGQGLQFLFEYFSETQRNKGNFPGRFSGRQFSNSRSEMNVSTLELGDSALYLCASSSPGGQEAFFGQGTRLTVV.